This TCR beta chain was obtained from a study of blood T cell repertoires in COVID-19. The CDR3 runs 12 residues. Germline V gene lookup returns CDR1 MNHEY and CDR2 SVGAGI. On this clone itself: Sequence at one end of the junction differs from germline and may be a read error.

Sequencing was performed with immunoSEQ multiplex PCR; in TCRdb, only in-frame clones are kept and a portion is missing. The table records fewer than 500,000 clones, around 90% of them present only once. The chain employs TRBV6-5 and TRBJ2-7; 7 positions agree with TRBD1. The sample consisted of PBMCs or T cells enriched from blood (not recorded which). This TCR was sampled from a woman aged 18 to 35 who had recovered from COVID-19. CDR3 amino acids: CASRTGFRTQSF. The CDR3 coding sequence is TGTGCCAGCAGGACAGGGTTCCGGACCCAATCCTTC.